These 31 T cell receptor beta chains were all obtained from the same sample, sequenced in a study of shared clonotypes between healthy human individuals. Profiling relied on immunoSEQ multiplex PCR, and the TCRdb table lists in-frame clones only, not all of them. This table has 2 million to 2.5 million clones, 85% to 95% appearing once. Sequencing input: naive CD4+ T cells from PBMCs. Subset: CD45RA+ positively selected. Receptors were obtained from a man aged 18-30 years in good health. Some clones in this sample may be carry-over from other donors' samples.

CDR3 amino acids: CASSEGQGGTDTQYF. The CDR3 DNA reads TGCGCCAGCAGTGAGGGGCAGGGGGGCACAGATACGCAGTATTTT. V and J are TRBV10-1 and TRBJ2-3; 7 nucleotides align to TRBD1. The germline CDR1 and CDR2 sequences are WNHNN and SYGVQD (reference sequence). V trimming: 2 bases; J trimming: 1 base; junction bases outside the gene matches: 3. The CDR3 is 15 residues long.

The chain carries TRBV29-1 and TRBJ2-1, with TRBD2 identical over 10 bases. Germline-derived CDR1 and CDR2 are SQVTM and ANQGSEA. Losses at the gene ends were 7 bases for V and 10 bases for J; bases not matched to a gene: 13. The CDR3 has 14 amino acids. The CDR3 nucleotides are TGCAGCGGCAGCGGTCTAGCGGGAGTCGGAGAGCAGTTCTTC. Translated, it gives CSGSGLAGVGEQFF.

The chain's CDR3 is CASSRGGSGANVLTF. CDR3 DNA sequence: TGTGCCAGTAGCCGGGGGGGCTCTGGGGCCAACGTCCTGACTTTC. This rearrangement joins TRBV7-2 to TRBJ2-6; 8 nucleotides agree with TRBD2. The germline V gene encodes CDR1 SGHTA and CDR2 FQGNSA. CDR3 size: 15 residues. V lost 9 bases, J lost 0 bases, and 4 bases stayed unmatched.

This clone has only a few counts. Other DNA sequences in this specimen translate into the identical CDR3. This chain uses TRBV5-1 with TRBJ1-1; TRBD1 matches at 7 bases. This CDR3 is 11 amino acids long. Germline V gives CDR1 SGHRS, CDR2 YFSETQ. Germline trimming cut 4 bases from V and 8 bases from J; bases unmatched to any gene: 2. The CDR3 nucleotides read TGCGCCAGCAGCCTGGGACAGGAAGCTTTCTTT. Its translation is CASSLGQEAFF. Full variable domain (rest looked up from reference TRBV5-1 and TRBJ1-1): KAGVTQTPRYLIKTRGQQVTLSCSPISGHRSVSWYQQTPGQGLQFLFEYFSETQRNKGNFPGRFSGRQFSNSRSEMNVSTLELGDSALYLCASSLGQEAFFGQGTRLTVV.

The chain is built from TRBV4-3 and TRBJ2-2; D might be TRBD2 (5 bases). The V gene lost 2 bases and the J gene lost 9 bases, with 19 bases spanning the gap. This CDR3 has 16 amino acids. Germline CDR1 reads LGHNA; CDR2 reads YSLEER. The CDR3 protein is CASSQTGSKYGRELFF. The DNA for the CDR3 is TGCGCCAGCAGCCAAACCGGGTCCAAATACGGGAGGGAGCTGTTTTTT.

DNA for the CDR3: TGTGCCAGCAGCTTGGCGAGGACAGGTGGGGAGACCCAGTACTTC. This translates into CASSLARTGGETQYF. This chain links TRBV5-8 with TRBJ2-5; 7 bases line up with TRBD1. CDR3 length equals 15 residues. The V gene's germline CDR1 is SGHTS and CDR2 YDEGEE. J was trimmed by 5 bases and V by 0 bases; bases with no gene match: 7.

CDR3 coding DNA: TGTGCCAGCAGTTTCGGTCCGAACACCGGGGAGCTGTTTTTT. Its translation is CASSFGPNTGELFF. The chain employs TRBV27 and TRBJ2-2, with unresolved D. V lost 3 bases to trimming and J lost 0 bases, with 5 bases between them. The CDR3 has 14 amino acids. Germline loops: CDR1 MNHEY, CDR2 SMNVEV (reference sequence).

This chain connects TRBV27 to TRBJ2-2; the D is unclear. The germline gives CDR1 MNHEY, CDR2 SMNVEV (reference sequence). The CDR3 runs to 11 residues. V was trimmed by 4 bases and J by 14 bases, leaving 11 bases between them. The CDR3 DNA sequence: TGTGCCAGCAGTTCGAACGAAGGACTGTTTTTT. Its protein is CASSSNEGLFF.

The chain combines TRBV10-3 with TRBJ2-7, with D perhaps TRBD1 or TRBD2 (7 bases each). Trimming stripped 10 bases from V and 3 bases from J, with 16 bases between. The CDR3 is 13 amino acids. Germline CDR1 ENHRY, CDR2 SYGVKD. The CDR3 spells CATGSGGDYEQYF. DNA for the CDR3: TGTGCCACGGGATCAGGGGGGGACTACGAGCAGTACTTC.

The CDR3 here is CASSLRLAGFNEQFF. The DNA for the CDR3 is TGTGCCAGCAGTTTGAGACTAGCGGGATTCAATGAGCAGTTCTTC. V gene TRBV27 combines with J gene TRBJ2-1; 11 positions agree with TRBD2. Trimming took 3 bases from V and 6 from J; bases not matched to a gene: 4. The V gene's germline CDR1 is MNHEY and CDR2 SMNVEV (reference sequence). This CDR3 comprises 15 residues.

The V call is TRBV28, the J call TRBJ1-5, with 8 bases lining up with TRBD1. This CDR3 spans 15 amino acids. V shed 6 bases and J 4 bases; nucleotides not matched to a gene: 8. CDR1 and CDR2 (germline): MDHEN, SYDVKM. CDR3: CASSPIRQGNQPQHF. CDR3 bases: TGTGCCAGCAGCCCAATTCGACAGGGGAATCAGCCCCAGCATTTT.

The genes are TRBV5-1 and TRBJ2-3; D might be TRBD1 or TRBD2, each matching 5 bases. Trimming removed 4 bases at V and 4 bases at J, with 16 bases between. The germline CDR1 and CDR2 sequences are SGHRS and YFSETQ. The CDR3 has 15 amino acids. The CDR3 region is CASSAESGPADTQYF. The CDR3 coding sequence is TGCGCCAGCAGCGCCGAATCGGGACCGGCAGATACGCAGTATTTT. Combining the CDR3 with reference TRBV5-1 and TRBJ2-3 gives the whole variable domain KAGVTQTPRYLIKTRGQQVTLSCSPISGHRSVSWYQQTPGQGLQFLFEYFSETQRNKGNFPGRFSGRQFSNSRSEMNVSTLELGDSALYLCASSAESGPADTQYFGPGTRLTVL.

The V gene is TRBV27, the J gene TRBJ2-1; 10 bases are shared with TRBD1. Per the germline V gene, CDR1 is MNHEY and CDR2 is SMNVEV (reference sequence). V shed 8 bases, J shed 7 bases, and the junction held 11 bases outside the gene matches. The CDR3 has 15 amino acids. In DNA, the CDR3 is TGTGCCAGCTTCCACGGGACAGGGGTACAGAATGAGCAGTTCTTC. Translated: CASFHGTGVQNEQFF.

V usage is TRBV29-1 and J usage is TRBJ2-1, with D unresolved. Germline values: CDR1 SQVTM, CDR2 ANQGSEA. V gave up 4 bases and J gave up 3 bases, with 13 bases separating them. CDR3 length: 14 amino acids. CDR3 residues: CSVGSGLDYNEQFF. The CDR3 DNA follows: TGCAGCGTTGGGTCTGGTCTAGACTACAATGAGCAGTTCTTC.

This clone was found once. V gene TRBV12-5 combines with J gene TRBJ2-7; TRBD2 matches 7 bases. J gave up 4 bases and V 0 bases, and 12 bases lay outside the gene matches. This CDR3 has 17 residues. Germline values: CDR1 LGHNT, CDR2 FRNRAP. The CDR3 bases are TGTGCTAGTGGTTTGGTAAGGGGCCTAGCGGAAATATACGAGCAGTACTTC. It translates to CASGLVRGLAEIYEQYF.

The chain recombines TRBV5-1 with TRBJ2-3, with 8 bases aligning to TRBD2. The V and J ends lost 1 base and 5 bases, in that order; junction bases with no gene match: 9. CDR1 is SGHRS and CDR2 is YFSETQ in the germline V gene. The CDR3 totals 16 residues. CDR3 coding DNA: TGCGCCAGCAGCTTGTCCGGGGGACTAGGGAGAGATACGCAGTATTTT. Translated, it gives CASSLSGGLGRDTQYF.

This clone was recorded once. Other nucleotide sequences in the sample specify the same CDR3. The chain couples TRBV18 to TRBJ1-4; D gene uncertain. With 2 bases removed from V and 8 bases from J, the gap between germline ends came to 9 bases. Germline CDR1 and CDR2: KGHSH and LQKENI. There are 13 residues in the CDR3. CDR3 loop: CASSPDRGEKLFF. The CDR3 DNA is TGTGCCAGCTCACCAGACCGAGGGGAAAAACTGTTTTTT.

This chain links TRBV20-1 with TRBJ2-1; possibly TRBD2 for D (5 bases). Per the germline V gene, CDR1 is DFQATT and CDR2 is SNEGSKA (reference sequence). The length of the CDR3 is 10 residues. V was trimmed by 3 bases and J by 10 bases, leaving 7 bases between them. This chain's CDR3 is CSASGGEQFF. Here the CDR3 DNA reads TGCAGTGCTAGTGGCGGGGAGCAGTTCTTC.

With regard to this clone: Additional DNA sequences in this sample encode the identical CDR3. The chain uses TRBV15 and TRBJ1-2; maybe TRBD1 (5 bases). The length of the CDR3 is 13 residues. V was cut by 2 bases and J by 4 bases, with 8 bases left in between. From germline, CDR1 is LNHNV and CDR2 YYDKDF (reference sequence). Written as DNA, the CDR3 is TGTGCCACCAGCAGACAGGGCAGCTATGGCTACACCTTC. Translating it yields CATSRQGSYGYTF.

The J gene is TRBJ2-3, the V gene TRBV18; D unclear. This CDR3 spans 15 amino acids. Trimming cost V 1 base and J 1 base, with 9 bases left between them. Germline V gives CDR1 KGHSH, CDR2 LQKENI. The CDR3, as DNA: TGTGCCAGCTCACCACTTCGGCTTGGCACAGATACGCAGTATTTT. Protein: CASSPLRLGTDTQYF.

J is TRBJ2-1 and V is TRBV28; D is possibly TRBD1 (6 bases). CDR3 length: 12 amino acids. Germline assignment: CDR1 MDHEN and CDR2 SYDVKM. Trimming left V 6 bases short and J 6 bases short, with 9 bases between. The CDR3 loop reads CASSVRGNEQFF. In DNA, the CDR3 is TGTGCCAGCAGCGTCAGGGGCAATGAGCAGTTCTTC.

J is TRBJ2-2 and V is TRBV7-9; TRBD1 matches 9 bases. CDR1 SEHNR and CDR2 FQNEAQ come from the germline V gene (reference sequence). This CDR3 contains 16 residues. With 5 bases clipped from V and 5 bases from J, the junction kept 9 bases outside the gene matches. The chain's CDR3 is CASSRQQGAQTGELFF. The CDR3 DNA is TGTGCCAGCAGCCGACAACAGGGGGCCCAAACCGGGGAGCTGTTTTTT.

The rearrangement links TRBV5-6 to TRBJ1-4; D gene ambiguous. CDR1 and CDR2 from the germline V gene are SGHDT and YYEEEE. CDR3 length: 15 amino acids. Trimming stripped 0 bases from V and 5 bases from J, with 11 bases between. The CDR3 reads CASSLAPGPNEKLFF. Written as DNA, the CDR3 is TGTGCCAGCAGCTTGGCCCCAGGCCCCAATGAAAAACTGTTTTTT.

CDR3 nucleotides: TGTGCCAGCAGTCCCCCTTCGATAGATACGCAGTATTTT. Translated: CASSPPSIDTQYF. V gene TRBV28 combines with J gene TRBJ2-3, with unresolved D. The CDR3 has 13 residues. Trimming removed 5 bases at V and 5 bases at J, with 11 bases between. Germline CDR1 and CDR2: MDHEN and SYDVKM.

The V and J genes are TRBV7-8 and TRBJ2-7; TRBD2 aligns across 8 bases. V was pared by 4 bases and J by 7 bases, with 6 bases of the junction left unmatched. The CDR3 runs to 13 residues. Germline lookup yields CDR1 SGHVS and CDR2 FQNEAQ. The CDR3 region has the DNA TGTGCCAGCAGCTCGATGACTAGCGCAGAGCAGTACTTC. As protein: CASSSMTSAEQYF. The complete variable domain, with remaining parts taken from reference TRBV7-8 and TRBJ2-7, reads GAGVSQSPRYKVAKRGQDVALRCDPISGHVSLFWYQQALGQGPEFLTYFQNEAQLDKSGLPSDRFFAERPEGSVSTLKIQRTQQEDSAVYLCASSSMTSAEQYFGPGTRLTVT.

The CDR3 loop reads CASSLTPGTGSDTQYF. The CDR3 DNA sequence: TGTGCCAGCAGTTTAACCCCCGGGACAGGGTCAGATACGCAGTATTTT. V usage is TRBV27 and J usage is TRBJ2-3; 9 bases fit TRBD1. CDR1 and CDR2 from the germline V gene are MNHEY and SMNVEV (reference sequence). Trimming removed 2 bases from V and 4 bases from J; junction bases left unmatched: 7. The CDR3 extends over 16 amino acids.

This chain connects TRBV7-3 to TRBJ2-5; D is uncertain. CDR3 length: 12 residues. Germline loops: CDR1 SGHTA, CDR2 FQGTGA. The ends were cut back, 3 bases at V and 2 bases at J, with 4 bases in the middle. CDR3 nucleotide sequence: TGTGCCAGCAGCTTCATTCAAGAGACCCAGTACTTC. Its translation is CASSFIQETQYF.

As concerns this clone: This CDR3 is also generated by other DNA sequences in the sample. In nucleotides, the CDR3 is TGTGCCAGCAGTTACTCTTGGGCGGCAGATACGCAGTATTTT. Translated, it gives CASSYSWAADTQYF. This chain uses TRBV6-5 with TRBJ2-3, with D uncertain. CDR3 length: 14 residues. V gave up 0 bases and J gave up 4 bases, with 8 bases separating them. Germline CDR1 MNHEY, CDR2 SVGAGI.

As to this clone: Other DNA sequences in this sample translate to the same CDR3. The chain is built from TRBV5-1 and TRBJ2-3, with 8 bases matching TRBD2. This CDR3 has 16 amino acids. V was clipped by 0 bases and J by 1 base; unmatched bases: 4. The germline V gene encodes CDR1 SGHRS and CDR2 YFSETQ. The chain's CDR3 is CASSLGSGRGTDTQYF. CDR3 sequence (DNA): TGCGCCAGCAGCTTGGGCAGCGGGAGAGGCACAGATACGCAGTATTTT.

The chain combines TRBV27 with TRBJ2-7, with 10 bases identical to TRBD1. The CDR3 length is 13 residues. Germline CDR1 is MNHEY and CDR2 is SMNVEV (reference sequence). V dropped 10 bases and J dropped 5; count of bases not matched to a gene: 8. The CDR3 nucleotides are TGTGCCACCTCGATGACAGGGGGCGACGAGCAGTACTTC. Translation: CATSMTGGDEQYF.

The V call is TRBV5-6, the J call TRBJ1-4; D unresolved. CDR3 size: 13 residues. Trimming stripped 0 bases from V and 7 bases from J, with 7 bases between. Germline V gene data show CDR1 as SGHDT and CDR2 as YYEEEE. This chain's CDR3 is CASSLGLSEKLFF. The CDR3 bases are TGTGCCAGCAGCTTGGGATTAAGTGAAAAACTGTTTTTT. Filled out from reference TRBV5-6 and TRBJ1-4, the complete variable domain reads DAGVTQSPTHLIKTRGQQVTLRCSPKSGHDTVSWYQQALGQGPQFIFQYYEEEERQRGNFPDRFSGHQFPNYSSELNVNALLLGDSALYLCASSLGLSEKLFFGSGTQLSVL.